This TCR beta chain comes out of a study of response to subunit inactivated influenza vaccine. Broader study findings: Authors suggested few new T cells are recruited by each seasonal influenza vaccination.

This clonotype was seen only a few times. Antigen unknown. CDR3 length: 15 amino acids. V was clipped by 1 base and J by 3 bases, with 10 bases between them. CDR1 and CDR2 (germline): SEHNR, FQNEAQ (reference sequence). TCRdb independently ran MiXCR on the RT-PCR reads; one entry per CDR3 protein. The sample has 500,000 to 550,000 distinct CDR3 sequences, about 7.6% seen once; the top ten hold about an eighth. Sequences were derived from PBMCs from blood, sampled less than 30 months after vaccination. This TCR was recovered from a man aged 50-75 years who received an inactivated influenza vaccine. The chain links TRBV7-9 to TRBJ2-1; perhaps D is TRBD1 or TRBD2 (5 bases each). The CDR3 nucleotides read TGTGCCAGCAGCTTAGTTGGGACGGACTACAATGAGCAGTTCTTC. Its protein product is CASSLVGTDYNEQFF. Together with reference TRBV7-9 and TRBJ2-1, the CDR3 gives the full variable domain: DTGVSQNPRHKITKRGQNVTFRCDPISEHNRLYWYRQTLGQGPEFLTYFQNEAQLEKSRLLSDRFSAERPKGSFSTLEIQRTEQGDSAMYLCASSLVGTDYNEQFFGPGTRLTVL.